The 29 T cell receptor beta chains presented below share a single source sample, sequenced in a study of low-dose radiotherapy and immunotherapy resistance in tumors (dated by TCRdb to 2022 to 2024). These reads were obtained on an Illumina HiSeq 2500. To make first-strand cDNA, Superscript III was used along with a set of TRAV- and TRBV-specific primers so that both the TCRalpha and TCRbeta chains were covered. TCRs were amplified with Phusion for 15 to 20 PCR cycles using a constant-region primer together with the adapter attached to the V primers. TCRdb passed the public sequencing reads through fastp at Q25 and MiXCR, retaining productive beta sequences. Rows are unified per CDR3 protein, each entry keeping the most common DNA and genes. The sample table lists some 57,000 distinct CDR3 sequences, roughly 24% of them with a count of one. 5.5% to 6% of the sample is taken by the ten largest. The label giving this sample's time point can be read as: before trial treatment.

Sample: PBMCs, taken before treatment. The receptors originated from a male donor with prostate cancer.

This clonotype was seen ten or more times. The chain links TRBV19 to TRBJ1-5; the D is unclear. V lost 1 base to trimming and J lost 7 bases, with 8 bases between them. Germline loops: CDR1 LNHDA, CDR2 SQIVND (reference sequence). CDR3 size: 13 residues. CDR3 sequence: CASSIGPSQPQHF. Written as DNA, the CDR3 is TGTGCCAGTAGTATAGGACCGTCCCAGCCCCAGCATTTT.

Comments on this clonotype: Just one base apart from a much larger clone, this may be a read error. This sequence joins TRBV19 and TRBJ1-1; 10 bases line up with TRBD1. V lost 3 bases and J lost 4; bases outside the gene matches: 8. The CDR3 length is 16 residues. Germline values: CDR1 LNHDA, CDR2 SQIVND (reference sequence). CDR3 DNA: TGTGCCAGTAGTATGGGGACAGGGGCCACGGGCACTGAAGCTTTCTTT. Its translation: CASSMGTGATGTEAFF.

This clonotype was recorded many times. The rearrangement links TRBV10-3 to TRBJ2-7, with 13 bases identical to TRBD2. Germline CDR1 ENHRY, CDR2 SYGVKD. V dropped 5 bases and J dropped 5; count of bases not matched to a gene: 3. The CDR3 extends over 14 amino acids. CDR3 DNA: TGTGCCATCAGTCCAGGACTAGCGGGAGACGAGCAGTACTTC. It translates to CAISPGLAGDEQYF.

This clonotype was recorded many times. The chain joins TRBV6-4 to TRBJ1-2; D gene uncertain. This CDR3 contains 13 residues. Germline V gene data show CDR1 as MRHNA and CDR2 as SNTAGT. V was trimmed by 2 bases and J by 8 bases, leaving 12 bases between them. The CDR3: CASSDDGVAGYTF. The CDR3 DNA reads TGTGCCAGCAGTGACGATGGGGTTGCGGGCTACACCTTC.

This chain uses TRBV7-9 with TRBJ2-3; 9 positions match TRBD2. The junction had 11 bases not matched to a gene; V was cut back by 5 bases and J by 8 bases. This CDR3 has 15 amino acids. Germline CDR1 reads SEHNR; CDR2 reads FQNEAQ (reference sequence). CDR3 nucleotides: TGTGCCAGCAGCAACGCCAGCGGGGGGTTCGGTACGCAGTATTTT. This codes for CASSNASGGFGTQYF.

This clonotype was found many times. The rearrangement joins TRBV28 to TRBJ2-7; tentative D call: TRBD2 (6 bases). Germline V gene sequence: CDR1 MDHEN, CDR2 SYDVKM. The CDR3 runs to 16 residues. V lost 5 bases and J 0 bases, leaving 17 bases between the germline ends. CDR3 protein: CASSAYGTVSSYEQYF. In nucleotides, the CDR3 is TGTGCCAGCAGTGCGTACGGGACTGTAAGCTCCTACGAGCAGTACTTC.

Ten or more counts support this clonotype. The chain combines TRBV6-4 with TRBJ2-2; 7 bases map to TRBD2. The CDR3 loop spans 15 amino acids. Germline values: CDR1 MRHNA, CDR2 SNTAGT. V trimming: 4 bases; J trimming: 1 base; junction bases outside the gene matches: 3. The CDR3, as DNA: TGTGCCAGCAGTGTGGCTAGCGGGAACACCGGGGAGCTGTTTTTT. Protein sequence: CASSVASGNTGELFF.

This clonotype has ten or more counts. The J gene is TRBJ2-1, the V gene TRBV2; unclear D gene. Trimming left V 7 bases short and J 7 bases short, with 17 bases between. The length of the CDR3 is 14 residues. CDR1 is SNHLY and CDR2 is FYNNEI in the germline V gene. This CDR3 is CASKFAGLVNEQFF. Written as DNA, the CDR3 is TGTGCCAGCAAATTTGCCGGGCTGGTAAATGAGCAGTTCTTC.

This clonotype was seen many times. The genes are TRBV7-2 and TRBJ1-5, with D uncertain. This CDR3 region has 14 residues. CDR1 SGHTA and CDR2 FQGNSA come from the germline V gene. The V end was cut by 7 bases, the J end by 4 bases, with 14 bases between. CDR3 bases: TGTGCCAGCAATCGGGGTAATGAAAATCAGCCCCAGCATTTT. Translated: CASNRGNENQPQHF.

In this sample, this clonotype turned up a few times. J is TRBJ1-1 and V is TRBV4-2, with D hard to call. Germline V gene lookup returns CDR1 LGHNA and CDR2 YNFKEQ. This CDR3 is 15 amino acids long. V dropped 0 bases and J dropped 2 bases, with 10 bases sitting between them. CDR3 sequence: CASSQDQLGNTEAFF. Here the CDR3 DNA reads TGTGCCAGCAGCCAAGATCAGCTGGGTAACACTGAAGCTTTCTTT.

At least ten counts were recorded for this clonotype. The chain combines TRBV28 with TRBJ1-2; a weak D match, TRBD1 (6 bases). Germline CDR1 is MDHEN and CDR2 is SYDVKM. Trimming pared 8 bases from V and 8 bases from J, leaving 18 bases between. The CDR3 loop spans 13 amino acids. The CDR3 DNA reads as TGTGCCAGCTCGAGGGGGGGGGCGTTCGGCTACACCTTC. This encodes CASSRGGAFGYTF.

Many counts were recorded for this clonotype. The chain is built from TRBV7-2 and TRBJ2-1; TRBD2 agrees at 13 bases. The CDR3 is made up of 16 amino acids. The germline V gene encodes CDR1 SGHTA and CDR2 FQGNSA. Unmatched junction bases numbered 8, after V lost 2 bases and J lost 10 bases. CDR3 in DNA: TGTGCCAGCAGCTTACCAGGGACTAGCGGGGCGAGAGAGCAGTTCTTC. Amino acid sequence: CASSLPGTSGAREQFF.

Details on this clonotype: Only one base separates this from a far larger clonotype, so it likely reflects a read error. J is TRBJ2-1 and V is TRBV4-3; D could derive from TRBD1 or TRBD2 (6 bases each). Trimming removed 1 base at V and 10 bases at J, with 20 bases between. This CDR3 is built from 16 residues. From germline, CDR1 is LGHNA and CDR2 YSLEER. In DNA form, the CDR3 reads TGCGCCAGCAGCCAAGTAACGGGGGCGATTCCCTACGAGCAGTTCTTC. This encodes CASSQVTGAIPYEQFF.

The chain joins TRBV19 to TRBJ2-7; weak D call: TRBD2 (6 bases). The CDR3 is 15 residues long. CDR1 LNHDA and CDR2 SQIVND come from the germline V gene (reference sequence). V shed 1 base and J shed 5 bases, with 15 bases lying between them. CDR3 DNA sequence: TGTGCCAGTAGTATAGGGGCGGGACTCTTGGACGAGCAGTACTTC. Its protein is CASSIGAGLLDEQYF.

This clonotype has ten or more counts. V and J are TRBV19 and TRBJ1-2; 8 nucleotides line up with TRBD1. J gave up 10 bases and V 7 bases, and 8 bases lay outside the gene matches. The CDR3 spans 12 residues. Germline V gene lookup returns CDR1 LNHDA and CDR2 SQIVND (reference sequence). The CDR3 is CASTSGTGSYTF. The CDR3 DNA sequence: TGTGCCAGTACCTCCGGGACAGGCTCCTACACCTTC.

This clonotype was detected ten times or more. The V gene is TRBV11-1, the J gene TRBJ2-1, with 12 bases matching TRBD2. Trimming cost V 10 bases and J 6 bases; bases outside gene matches: 1. The CDR3 extends over 12 amino acids. The V gene's germline CDR1 is SGHAT and CDR2 FQDESV (reference sequence). The CDR3: CAILAGGNEQFF. Here the CDR3 DNA reads TGTGCCATACTAGCGGGGGGCAATGAGCAGTTCTTC.

This rearrangement joins TRBV6-4 to TRBJ2-2, with D possibly TRBD2 on 5 matching bases. CDR1 is MRHNA, CDR2 SNTAGT, per germline. V was shortened by 0 bases and J by 5 bases, with 7 bases between the two germline ends. This CDR3 has 14 residues. CDR3 loop: CASSDSGETGELFF. In DNA form, the CDR3 reads TGTGCCAGCAGTGACTCCGGGGAGACCGGGGAGCTGTTTTTT.

V is TRBV20-1 and J is TRBJ2-1; 8 bases align to TRBD2. This CDR3 has 15 residues. Germline-derived CDR1 and CDR2 are DFQATT and SNEGSKA (reference sequence). V lost 0 bases and J lost 9; bases outside the gene matches: 10. The CDR3 here is CSARDPGGAGREQFF. CDR3 sequence (DNA): TGCAGTGCTAGAGACCCCGGGGGGGCAGGGCGTGAGCAGTTCTTC.

As regards this clonotype: Only one base separates this from a far larger clonotype, so it likely reflects a read error. V usage is TRBV7-9 and J usage is TRBJ2-3, with D uncertain. CDR1 SEHNR and CDR2 FQNEAQ come from the germline V gene (reference sequence). The CDR3 contains 11 residues. The V and J ends lost 4 bases and 2 bases respectively, with 1 base between them. CDR3 sequence reads: CASSSTDTQYF. As DNA, the CDR3 is TGTGCCAGCAGCTCCACAGATACGCAGTATTTT.

This clonotype is termed medium-sized. In DNA form, the CDR3 reads TGTGCCAGCGGGGGACCCCTAGCGGGCTACGAGCAGTACTTC. Encoded protein: CASGGPLAGYEQYF. The chain carries TRBV28 and TRBJ2-7; 8 bases are a match to TRBD2. CDR3 size: 14 residues. CDR1 and CDR2 (germline): MDHEN, SYDVKM. Trimming removed 8 bases from V and 3 bases from J; junction bases left unmatched: 9.

The genes are TRBV4-1 and TRBJ2-7; 10 bases fit TRBD2. J lost 3 bases, V lost 1 base, and 3 bases had no gene match. This CDR3 is built from 15 residues. Germline CDR1 MGHRA, CDR2 YSYEKL. CDR3 loop: CASSQVASGSYEQYF. The CDR3 DNA is TGCGCCAGCAGCCAAGTGGCTAGCGGGAGCTACGAGCAGTACTTC.

This clonotype was counted many times. The chain joins TRBV12-3 or TRBV12-4 to TRBJ2-7; TRBD2 agrees at 7 bases. This CDR3 spans 14 amino acids. Losses at the gene ends were 2 bases for V and 1 base for J; bases not matched to a gene: 2. The CDR3 DNA is TGTGCCAGCAGTTTAAGTAGCGGGTCCTACGAGCAGTACTTC. This gives the protein CASSLSSGSYEQYF.

A remark on this clonotype: A far larger clone differs by one base, so this is likely a read error. The chain combines TRBV6-1 with TRBJ2-1, with D perhaps TRBD1 (6 bases). This CDR3 region has 14 residues. Trimming took 2 bases from V and 10 from J, leaving 15 bases between them. Germline values: CDR1 MNHNS, CDR2 SASEGT. CDR3 protein: CASSERGRGNEQFF. The DNA for the CDR3 is TGTGCCAGCAGTGAAAGGGGCAGGGGAAACGAGCAGTTCTTC.

This clonotype was seen repeatedly, ten times or more. The V and J genes are TRBV3-1 and TRBJ2-1, with TRBD1 matching over 12 bases. Germline trimming cut 2 bases from V and 7 bases from J; bases unmatched to any gene: 6. The CDR3 runs to 16 residues. Germline CDR1 and CDR2: LGHDT and YNNKEL (reference sequence). The CDR3 DNA sequence: TGTGCCAGCAGCCAACAGGGACAGGGGGCGCGGAATGAGCAGTTCTTC. Translating gives CASSQQGQGARNEQFF.

This clonotype appeared many times. This chain links TRBV6-4 with TRBJ2-7, with 8 bases matching TRBD2. The length of the CDR3 is 16 residues. After removal of 1 base from V and 0 bases from J, the junction contained 5 bases not matched to a gene. In germline, CDR1 is MRHNA, CDR2 SNTAGT. The CDR3 bases are TGTGCCAGCAGTGACTTGATAGCGGGGCCCTCCTACGAGCAGTACTTC. Its protein is CASSDLIAGPSYEQYF.

This clonotype was recorded many times. This chain connects TRBV30 to TRBJ2-1, with TRBD2 matching 8 bases. Germline V CDR1 and CDR2: GTSNPN, SVGIG (reference sequence). V lost 2 bases, J lost 6 bases, and 6 bases stayed unmatched. The CDR3 covers 14 residues. The CDR3 DNA follows: TGTGCCTGGAGTAGACTAGCGCCCCGCAATGAGCAGTTCTTC. Translating gives CAWSRLAPRNEQFF.

This clonotype was seen only a few times. The V call is TRBV28, the J call TRBJ2-5, with D uncertain. Per the germline V gene, CDR1 is MDHEN and CDR2 is SYDVKM. V lost 3 bases and J lost 9, with 11 bases in between. This CDR3 comprises 12 residues. In DNA form, the CDR3 reads TGTGCCAGCAGTTTTCCGGATGGGGCCCAGTACTTC. Translation gives CASSFPDGAQYF.

This clonotype appeared many times. V is TRBV29-1 and J is TRBJ2-6; D remains unclear. Germline lookup yields CDR1 SQVTM and CDR2 ANQGSEA. Trimming took 0 bases from V and 4 from J, leaving 4 bases between them. The CDR3 sequence is 13 residues long. CDR3 DNA: TGCAGCGTTGAAGAAAGCGGGGCCAACGTCCTGACTTTC. This sequence encodes CSVEESGANVLTF.

This clonotype showed up many times. The chain is built from TRBV7-8 and TRBJ2-7; 9 nucleotides align to TRBD1. V dropped 5 bases and J dropped 4; count of bases not matched to a gene: 9. Germline values: CDR1 SGHVS, CDR2 FQNEAQ. The CDR3 consists of 15 residues. The chain's CDR3 is CASSLGGQGLYEQYF. The CDR3 nucleotides are TGTGCCAGCAGCCTGGGGGGACAGGGACTTTACGAGCAGTACTTC.